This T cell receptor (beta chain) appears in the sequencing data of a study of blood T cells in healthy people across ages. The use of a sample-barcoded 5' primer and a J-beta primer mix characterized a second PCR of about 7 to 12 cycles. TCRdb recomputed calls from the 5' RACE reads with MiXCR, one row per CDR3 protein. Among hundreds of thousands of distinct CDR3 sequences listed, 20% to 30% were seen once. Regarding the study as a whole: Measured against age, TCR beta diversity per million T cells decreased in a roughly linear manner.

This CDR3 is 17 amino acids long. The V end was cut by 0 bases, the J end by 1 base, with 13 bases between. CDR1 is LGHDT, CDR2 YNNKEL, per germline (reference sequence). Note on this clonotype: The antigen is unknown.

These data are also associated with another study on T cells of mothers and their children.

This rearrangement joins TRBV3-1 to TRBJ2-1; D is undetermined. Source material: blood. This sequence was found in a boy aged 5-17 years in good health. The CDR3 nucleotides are TGTGCCAGCAGCCAAGACCCAACCCATTATTCCTACAATGAGCAGTTCTTC. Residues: CASSQDPTHYSYNEQFF.